Sequencing of this TCR beta chain was carried out in a study of monozygotic twins with inflammatory bowel disease. Amplification of TCRalpha and TCRbeta cDNA involved two nested PCRs that ran for around 15 and 10 cycles. TCRdb reprocessed the 5' RACE reads, with one entry per CDR3 protein and no DNA. The sample's table shows approximately 400,000 distinct CDR3 sequences. The authors drew more than 2 ml of blood from each donor. This CDR3 comprises 18 residues. Germline V lookup: CDR1 SGHRS, CDR2 YFSETQ. V is TRBV5-1 and J is TRBJ1-1; TCRdb's D call, TRBD1, is unchecked because there is no DNA. The sequenced sample was blood. The clonotype was recovered from a human donor with ulcerative colitis or Crohn's disease, or a healthy co-twin of an affected twin (not recorded which). CDR3 sequence reads: CASSLGYGQKARNTEAFF.